This note documents a single T cell receptor (beta chain) sequence. The CDR3 is made up of 15 amino acids. Germline CDR1 reads SGHVS; CDR2 reads FNYEAQ. V gave up 1 base and J gave up 7 bases, with 13 bases separating them. These data are taken from a study of OX40 agonist ivuxolimab in advanced cancers. Looking at the study overall: Hepatocellular carcinoma, melanoma, renal cell or head and neck cancer was diagnosed in the dose-escalation patients. One patient with hepatocellular carcinoma and two with cutaneous melanoma, three in all, had partial responses.

Sequencing was performed with immunoSEQ multiplex PCR; in TCRdb, only in-frame clones are kept and a portion is missing. Here the sample spans some 51,000 clones, 70% to 90% being singletons. Blood samples were obtained at baseline, cycle 4 day 1, and cycle 7 day 1. V is TRBV7-6 and J is TRBJ2-2, with D maybe TRBD2 (6 bases). This clonotype was obtained from an adult with an advanced solid tumor such as melanoma, head and neck, liver or kidney cancer. Sequences were derived from CD4+ or CD8+ T cells sorted from blood, sampled in a trial of the OX40 agonist ivuxolimab. The CDR3 reads CASSLVGGTVGELFF. CDR3 DNA sequence: TGTGCCAGCAGCTTAGTAGGCGGGACGGTCGGGGAGCTGTTTTTT.